This is a list of T cell receptor beta chains from one sample in a study of regulatory T cells in long-lasting Graves disease. From the multiplex PCR reads, TCRdb called clonotypes with MiXCR, one entry per CDR3 protein. The table includes under 800,000 distinct CDR3 sequences, 16% detected once. The same data also went into a second study, on T cells in Graves' hyperthyroidism and ophthalmopathy.

The sample here was peripheral blood mononuclear cells (PBMCs), taken at new diagnosis, from a patient treated with antithyroid drugs. All receptors derive from a woman younger than 45 with Graves disease. Both conserved end residues are part of each CDR3. A D gene is named only where the DNA matches it firmly. Rows give clone size only sometimes, using once, few, many, or a class for an expanded clone.

clone size	D gene	J gene	V gene	CDR3 DNA	CDR3 protein
many	TRBD2	TRBJ2-3	TRBV7-2	TGTGCCAGCAGCTTCCGGCCCCGTGCGGGAGGGTCGGATACGCAGTATTTT	CASSFRPRAGGSDTQYF
many	.	TRBJ2-5	TRBV28	TGTGCCAGCAGTCCTTCGCTGGCTGGGGAGACCCAGTACTTC	CASSPSLAGETQYF
many	.	TRBJ2-7	TRBV11-2	TGTGCCAGCAGCCCGCAGGTTATCAGGGGTAAATACGAGCAGTACTTC	CASSPQVIRGKYEQYF
few	TRBD2	TRBJ2-7	TRBV9	TGTGCCAGCAGCCCCCGACTAGCGGGCTCGAAATACGAGCAGTACTTC	CASSPRLAGSKYEQYF
.	.	TRBJ2-7	TRBV29-1	TGCAGCGTTGTACAGTCCCACGAGCAGTACTTC	CSVVQSHEQYF
few	.	TRBJ2-5	TRBV11-2	TGTGCCAGCAGCTTAGCGCCGGGGGCCCAGTACTTC	CASSLAPGAQYF
many	TRBD1	TRBJ2-7	TRBV7-2	TGTGCCAGCAGCTTTCAGGGGGTTAAGGGAGAGCAGTACTTC	CASSFQGVKGEQYF
.	.	TRBJ1-5	TRBV6-1	TGTGCCAGCACCCAGGGAGAGGGCCCTTTCAATCAGCCCCAGCATTTT	CASTQGEGPFNQPQHF
.	.	TRBJ2-5	TRBV27	TGTGCCAGCAAGGCTTGGCAGGAGCAAGAGACCCAGTACTTC	CASKAWQEQETQYF
few	TRBD2	TRBJ2-7	TRBV4-1	TGCGCCAGCAGCCAAGTCCTAGCGGTCGTGTCCCACGAGCAGTACTTC	CASSQVLAVVSHEQYF
few	TRBD1	TRBJ2-3	TRBV30	TGTGCCTGGGGACACAGGGGTAAGGGATTTGATACGCAGTATTTT	CAWGHRGKGFDTQYF
.	.	TRBJ1-2	TRBV7-9	TGCGCCAGCAGCTTGGCCCGGGGGCTAGCTAACTATGGCTACACCTTC	CASSLARGLANYGYTF
many	.	TRBJ2-3	TRBV6-2/TRBV6-3	TGTGCCAGCAGTCCACAGGGCGAATTGAGAACAGATACGCAGTATTTT	CASSPQGELRTDTQYF
.	.	TRBJ1-6	TRBV5-1	TGCGCCAGTAGACCCGAATACAGGGCCGGGTCACCCCTCCACTTT	CASRPEYRAGSPLHF
many	.	TRBJ2-2	TRBV29-1	TGCAGCGTTACGGAGAACACCGGGGAGCTGTTTTTT	CSVTENTGELFF
once	.	TRBJ1-1	TRBV20-1	TGCAGTGCGTCGCGGTCGGGGTCGACGAACACTGAAGCTTTCTTT	CSASRSGSTNTEAFF
few	.	TRBJ2-3	TRBV12-3/TRBV12-4	TGTGCCAGCAGACATGGGGCAGGGACGCAGTATTTT	CASRHGAGTQYF
.	.	TRBJ2-2	TRBV3-1	TGTGCCAGCAGCCACGGAGAGAACACCGGGGAGCTGTTTTTT	CASSHGENTGELFF
few	.	TRBJ2-3	TRBV5-4	TGTGCCAGCAGCTTGGAGGTGTACACAGATACGCAGTATTTT	CASSLEVYTDTQYF
many	.	TRBJ1-2	TRBV6-1	TGTGCCAGCAGTAGACCGAATCCCCAAGCTAACTATGGCTACACCTTC	CASSRPNPQANYGYTF
many	TRBD2	TRBJ2-3	TRBV6-2/TRBV6-3	TGTGCCACCGCACCGGGACTAGCACCGCCAGATACGCAGTATTTT	CATAPGLAPPDTQYF
many	.	TRBJ1-1	TRBV28	TGTGCCAGCAGGAATTCGACCCCGGCAAGCTCTGAAGCTTTCTTT	CASRNSTPASSEAFF
.	.	TRBJ1-4	TRBV29-1	TGCAGCGTTGAAGTTCCGGGGGCGAATGAAAAACTGTTTTTT	CSVEVPGANEKLFF
once	TRBD1	TRBJ2-3	TRBV24-1	TGTGCCACCAGTGTCGCGGACAGGGTCGCTCTAGGCACGCAGTATTTT	CATSVADRVALGTQYF
many	.	TRBJ1-1	TRBV28	TGTGCCAGCAGTCTGGGTCAGGGGAACACTGAAGCTTTCTTT	CASSLGQGNTEAFF
.	.	TRBJ2-4	TRBV27	TGTGCCAGCAGTTACCTACAGGGATCAGGAAACATTCAGTACTTC	CASSYLQGSGNIQYF